Listed here are 31 T cell receptor beta chains from one sample, sequenced in a study of CXCR3 chemokines and chemotherapy response in bladder cancer. TCRdb ran MiXCR on the PCR reads and lists one entry per CDR3 protein. Among more than 900 distinct CDR3 sequences listed, over 15% were seen once. This specimen was acquired from a patient whose treatment included neoadjuvant chemotherapy. The receptors derive from a human donor with bladder cancer that responded to neoadjuvant chemotherapy.

Many counts were recorded for this clonotype. This chain connects TRBV20-1 to TRBJ1-1, with 12 bases identical to TRBD1. Germline CDR1 reads DFQATT; CDR2 reads SNEGSKA (reference sequence). Trimming cost V 0 bases and J 4 bases; bases outside gene matches: 6. The CDR3 is 16 amino acids. The CDR3 coding sequence is TGCAGTGCTAGAGACCCGGGACAGGGGGCATTCACTGAAGCTTTCTTT. This sequence encodes CSARDPGQGAFTEAFF.

This clonotype occurred many times. The DNA of the CDR3 is TGCAGTGCTAGAGATTTGCAGACGATGTATGGCTACACCTTC. Encoded protein: CSARDLQTMYGYTF. The chain uses TRBV20-1 and TRBJ1-2; no definite D call. Trimming removed 0 bases from V and 5 bases from J, with 13 bases in between. CDR1 and CDR2 (germline): DFQATT, SNEGSKA (reference sequence). The CDR3 contains 14 residues.

The chain links TRBV4-1 to TRBJ2-3, with D tentatively TRBD2 (6 bases). The CDR3 totals 17 residues. Trimming took 9 bases from V and 0 from J, leaving 22 bases between them. Germline-derived CDR1 and CDR2 are MGHRA and YSYEKL. CDR3 region: CASRKTNSGVSTDTQYF. CDR3 nucleotide sequence: TGCGCCAGTAGGAAGACTAATAGCGGTGTTAGCACAGATACGCAGTATTTT.

This clonotype is labeled medium-sized. V is TRBV11-1 and J is TRBJ2-5, with 13 bases identical to TRBD2. Unmatched junction bases numbered 5, after V lost 4 bases and J lost 3 bases. Per the germline V gene, CDR1 is SGHAT and CDR2 is FQDESV (reference sequence). The CDR3 totals 16 residues. CDR3 coding DNA: TGTGCCAGCAGCTCCTCGGGACTAGCGGGAAAAGAGACCCAGTACTTC. Translated, it gives CASSSSGLAGKETQYF.

This clonotype was counted at least ten times. The rearrangement uses TRBV7-9 and TRBJ2-7; maybe TRBD2 (6 bases). Germline V lookup: CDR1 SEHNR, CDR2 FQNEAQ (reference sequence). Trimming stripped 5 bases from V and 6 bases from J, with 14 bases between. This CDR3 is 13 amino acids long. CDR3 residues: CASSRSLAPEQYF. The CDR3 bases are TGTGCCAGCAGCCGGTCTCTAGCGCCCGAGCAGTACTTC.

Details on this clonotype: One base separates it from a far larger clone, so it is likely a read error. The CDR3: CASSYGTDTRYF. In nucleotides, the CDR3 is TGTGCCAGCAGTTACGGCACAGATACGCGGTATTTT. The chain carries TRBV7-2 and TRBJ2-3; D not certain. This CDR3 is 12 amino acids long. CDR1 is SGHTA, CDR2 FQGNSA, per germline.

V usage is TRBV2 and J usage is TRBJ2-7, with D hard to call. Germline assignment: CDR1 SNHLY and CDR2 FYNNEI. CDR3 length equals 14 residues. Trimming pared 5 bases from V and 1 base from J, leaving 12 bases between. DNA of the CDR3: TGTGCCAGCAGTCTGGGATCCCCATCCTACGAGCAGTACTTC. This translates into CASSLGSPSYEQYF.

The chain employs TRBV11-2 and TRBJ2-1; 14 nucleotides align to TRBD2. The germline V gene encodes CDR1 SGHAT and CDR2 FQNNGV. V was pared by 6 bases and J by 7 bases, with 14 bases of the junction left unmatched. This CDR3 is built from 18 residues. In DNA form, the CDR3 reads TGTGCCAGCAGATCTGGACTAGCGGGGGGTTCCTTTGGGAATGAGCAGTTCTTC. It specifies CASRSGLAGGSFGNEQFF.

By its share, this clonotype is large. The rearrangement joins TRBV6-2 or TRBV6-3 to TRBJ2-1, with no clear D. The V and J ends lost 0 bases and 5 bases respectively, with 14 bases between them. The CDR3 sequence is 16 residues long. CDR1 and CDR2 from the germline V gene are MNHEY and SVGEGT. CDR3 residues: CASSYSKLSPNNEQFF. The DNA of the CDR3 is TGTGCCAGCAGTTACTCGAAGCTTAGCCCGAACAATGAGCAGTTCTTC.

By frequency in the sample, this clonotype is medium-sized. The gene calls are TRBV29-1 and TRBJ2-3; D is uncertain. There are 12 residues in the CDR3. Germline V gene data show CDR1 as SQVTM and CDR2 as ANQGSEA. V was clipped by 6 bases and J by 7 bases, with 14 bases between them. The CDR3 DNA is TGCAGCGTCGAGATGCCCCCTTATACGCAGTATTTT. Translated: CSVEMPPYTQYF.

This clonotype appeared many times. V usage is TRBV20-1 and J usage is TRBJ1-1; no clear D. V lost 1 base to trimming and J lost 6 bases, with 12 bases between them. CDR3 length: 13 amino acids. Germline CDR1 and CDR2: DFQATT and SNEGSKA (reference sequence). The CDR3: CSARATSSSEAFF. The CDR3 DNA follows: TGCAGTGCTAGAGCCACCAGTTCTTCTGAAGCTTTCTTT.

The chain links TRBV6-6 to TRBJ2-3; 12 bases align to TRBD1. This CDR3 spans 15 amino acids. Germline CDR1 reads MNHNY; CDR2 reads SVGAGI (reference sequence). Losses at the gene ends were 6 bases for V and 4 bases for J; bases not matched to a gene: 5. CDR3 loop: CASSRDRGRPDTQYF. In nucleotides, the CDR3 is TGTGCCAGCAGCCGGGACAGGGGGCGTCCAGATACGCAGTATTTT.

In this sample, this clonotype is large. The J gene is TRBJ2-2, the V gene TRBV27; 9 bases map to TRBD1. Germline V CDR1 and CDR2: MNHEY, SMNVEV (reference sequence). This CDR3 region has 14 residues. Germline trimming cut 8 bases from V and 1 base from J; bases unmatched to any gene: 2. CDR3 bases: TGTGCCAGCCGGACAGGGGAGAACACCGGGGAGCTGTTTTTT. It yields the protein CASRTGENTGELFF.

This clonotype is categorized as medium-sized. The chain joins TRBV6-5 to TRBJ1-1; TRBD1 matches at 7 bases. The V and J ends lost 5 bases and 1 base, in that order; junction bases with no gene match: 4. CDR1 and CDR2 from the germline V gene are MNHEY and SVGAGI. The CDR3 runs to 14 residues. The CDR3 bases are TGTGCCAGCAGTAAGCGGACAGGGAACACTGAAGCTTTCTTT. Its translation is CASSKRTGNTEAFF.

By share, this clonotype ranks as large. The chain uses TRBV19 and TRBJ1-2, with D maybe TRBD1 (6 bases). Per the germline V gene, CDR1 is LNHDA and CDR2 is SQIVND (reference sequence). There are 10 residues in the CDR3. The V and J ends lost 10 bases and 6 bases respectively, with 9 bases between them. CDR3 region: CATRTDGYTF. CDR3 nucleotides: TGTGCCACGCGGACAGATGGCTACACCTTC. Using reference TRBV19 and TRBJ1-2 for the parts outside the CDR3, the full variable domain is DGGITQSPKYLFRKEGQNVTLSCEQNLNHDAMYWYRQDPGQGLRLIYYSQIVNDFQKGDIAEGYSVSREKKESFPLTVTSAQKNPTAFYLCATRTDGYTFGSGTRLTVV.

As for this clonotype: With only one base between it and a far larger clone, this is likely a read error. This chain links TRBV6-1 with TRBJ2-7; unclear D gene. The CDR3 consists of 14 residues. Trimming took 7 bases from V and 7 from J, leaving 20 bases between them. The germline V gene has CDR1 MNHNS and CDR2 SASEGT. The CDR3 sequence: CASTDPAPTYEQYF. As DNA, the CDR3 is TGTGCCAGCACAGACCCCGCCCCCACATATGAGCAGTACTTC.

This clonotype was counted ten times or more. V is TRBV20-1 and J is TRBJ2-3; TRBD2 matches 11 bases. The CDR3 extends over 14 amino acids. Trimming took 6 bases from V and 1 from J; bases not matched to a gene: 3. Germline-derived CDR1 and CDR2 are DFQATT and SNEGSKA (reference sequence). The CDR3 DNA is TGCAGTGCCCCGGGACTAGCGGGCACAGATACGCAGTATTTT. Its protein is CSAPGLAGTDTQYF.

This clonotype rates as large. The chain combines TRBV29-1 with TRBJ2-7; tentative D call: TRBD1 (5 bases). The J call may be mistaken, given a closer DNA end match to TRBJ1-2. The CDR3 runs 14 residues. In germline, CDR1 is SQVTM, CDR2 ANQGSEA. CDR3 nucleotides: TGCAGCGTTGATCTGGGGGGACGCTTTGATGGCTACACCTTC. As protein: CSVDLGGRFDGYTF.

On this clonotype: A read error likely explains this, since a far larger clone differs by one base. The rearrangement links TRBV28 to TRBJ2-1, with unresolved D. The J call may be in error: the DNA end matches TRBJ2-4 better. The V gene's germline CDR1 is MDHEN and CDR2 SYDVKM. This CDR3 contains 12 residues. CDR3 coding DNA: TGTGTCAGCAGTTTGGGTGGAAACATTCAGTACTTC. Amino acids: CVSSLGGNIQYF.

The rearrangement uses TRBV6-1 and TRBJ2-1, with a possible D match to TRBD2 (7 bases). Trimming removed 6 bases from V and 2 bases from J, with 17 bases in between. The CDR3 spans 16 residues. CDR1 MNHNS and CDR2 SASEGT come from the germline V gene. The CDR3: CASSPLRGGTYNEQFF. CDR3 bases: TGTGCCAGCAGCCCTTTGAGGGGGGGGACCTACAATGAGCAGTTCTTC.

This clonotype was counted only a few times. With only one base between it and a far larger clone, this is likely a read error. The V and J genes are TRBV10-3 and TRBJ2-1; no clear D gene. Trimming cost V 5 bases and J 0 bases, with 5 bases left between them. CDR1 ENHRY and CDR2 SYGVKD come from the germline V gene. CDR3 size: 13 residues. The CDR3, as DNA: TGTGCCATCAGTTGGGCCTCCTACAATGAGCAGTTCTTC. Protein: CAISWASYNEQFF.

In its sample, this clonotype is large (0.1 to 1%). The rearrangement joins TRBV6-2 or TRBV6-3 to TRBJ2-1, with a tentative D call TRBD2 (7 bases). Germline-derived CDR1 and CDR2 are MNHEY and SVGEGT. V was clipped by 7 bases and J by 2 bases, with 15 bases between them. The CDR3 contains 15 residues. The CDR3 region is CASTQRGGTYNEQFF. Here the CDR3 DNA reads TGTGCCAGCACCCAGAGGGGGGGGACCTACAATGAGCAGTTCTTC.

The chain carries TRBV6-5 and TRBJ2-2; D gene uncertain. Between the trimmed V and J ends, which lost 6 bases and 1 base, there was a span of 15 bases. CDR1 and CDR2 from the germline V gene are MNHEY and SVGAGI. The CDR3 is made up of 16 amino acids. The CDR3 nucleotides read TGTGCCAGCAGACCAACGGTCTCCTTGAACACCGGGGAGCTGTTTTTT. This gives the protein CASRPTVSLNTGELFF.

At least ten counts were recorded for this clonotype. V usage is TRBV4-3 and J usage is TRBJ2-1; 8 bases align to TRBD2. This CDR3 spans 19 amino acids. Germline-derived CDR1 and CDR2 are LGHNA and YSLEER. The V gene end was trimmed by 0 bases and the J gene end by 6 bases; junction bases not matched to a gene: 16. The CDR3 reads CASSQDRASSGGALNEQFF. In nucleotides, the CDR3 is TGCGCCAGCAGCCAAGATCGGGCATCGTCCGGGGGGGCCCTCAATGAGCAGTTCTTC.

This clonotype is classed as medium-sized (0.01 to 0.1%). The chain combines TRBV5-4 with TRBJ2-7; D is ambiguous. V was cut by 0 bases and J by 7 bases, with 8 bases left in between. Germline V gene data show CDR1 as SGHNT and CDR2 as YYREEE (reference sequence). This CDR3 comprises 12 residues. CDR3 in DNA: TGTGCCAGCAGCTTGGTGAATCAGGAGCAGTACTTC. This codes for CASSLVNQEQYF.

This clonotype rates as medium-sized. The rearrangement uses TRBV6-5 and TRBJ2-6; 9 bases match TRBD1. The junction had 10 bases not matched to a gene; V was cut back by 6 bases and J by 1 base. Per germline, CDR1 MNHEY and CDR2 SVGAGI. The CDR3 contains 18 residues. The CDR3 is CASSLGQGLTSGANVLTF. The CDR3 nucleotides are TGTGCCAGCAGCCTTGGACAGGGGCTTACTTCTGGGGCCAACGTCCTGACTTTC.

This clonotype was observed many times. DNA of the CDR3: TGCAGGGCGCACGGACGGGGTACGCAGTATTTT. Its protein product is CRAHGRGTQYF. V gene TRBV20-1 combines with J gene TRBJ2-3, with D possibly being TRBD2 (5 bases). The length of the CDR3 is 11 residues. Germline V gene sequence: CDR1 DFQATT, CDR2 SNEGSKA (reference sequence).

This clonotype is medium-sized by share. The rearrangement links TRBV12-3 or TRBV12-4 to TRBJ2-3; 8 nucleotides match TRBD1. The CDR3 length is 15 residues. V gave up 8 bases and J gave up 5 bases; unmatched junction bases: 12. CDR3 loop: CASRSPGQVLDTQYF. DNA of the CDR3: TGTGCCAGCCGATCTCCGGGACAGGTGTTAGATACGCAGTATTTT.

This clonotype ranks as medium-sized. The chain couples TRBV19 to TRBJ1-3, with a tentative D call TRBD1 (5 bases). V was pared by 9 bases and J by 0 bases, with 15 bases between. The CDR3 is 15 amino acids. Germline CDR1 LNHDA, CDR2 SQIVND (reference sequence). CDR3 bases: TGTGCCAGCGCCCTGGGGCGGCCCTCTGGAAACACCATATATTTT. It yields the protein CASALGRPSGNTIYF.

This clonotype is labeled large. CDR3 residues: CATSDHRQAFF. The CDR3 DNA reads TGTGCCACCAGTGATCATCGGCAGGCTTTCTTT. The rearrangement joins TRBV24-1 to TRBJ1-1; no firm D call. CDR3 size: 11 residues. Germline CDR1 is KGHDR and CDR2 is SFDVKD. Trimming cost V 3 bases and J 11 bases, with 9 bases left between them.

In this sample, this clonotype turned up many times. This chain uses TRBV19 with TRBJ2-5; 10 bases line up with TRBD2. The CDR3 spans 15 residues. Germline assignment: CDR1 LNHDA and CDR2 SQIVND (reference sequence). After removal of 3 bases from V and 4 bases from J, the junction contained 5 bases not matched to a gene. The CDR3 loop is CASSMGLAGVETQYF. The CDR3 region has the DNA TGTGCCAGTAGTATGGGGCTAGCGGGAGTAGAGACCCAGTACTTC.